The 17 T cell receptor beta chains listed next were all sequenced from one sample in a study of identical twins. TCRdb itself ran the 5' RACE reads through MiXCR, one entry per CDR3 protein. The sample shows hundreds of thousands of distinct CDR3 sequences, around 21% of them seen only once. These data were likewise used in another study, on T cells expressing NK-cell markers.

The source material was PBMCs. These receptors all stem from a woman aged 18-29 years in good health.

The rearrangement joins TRBV7-2 to TRBJ2-1, with TRBD2 matching 7 bases. CDR1 is SGHTA, CDR2 FQGNSA, per germline. The CDR3 is made up of 14 amino acids. Trimming cost V 5 bases and J 7 bases; bases outside gene matches: 8. CDR3 bases: TGTGCCAGCAGCGGACGAGGGCGGGAGAATGAGCAGTTCTTC. This gives the protein CASSGRGRENEQFF.

This clonotype was seen at least ten times. This chain uses TRBV7-2 with TRBJ2-1, with TRBD2 identical over 10 bases. Germline assignment: CDR1 SGHTA and CDR2 FQGNSA. The J segment lost 4 bases and the V segment lost 0 bases, leaving 3 bases of the junction unmatched. The CDR3 sequence is 16 residues long. The CDR3 nucleotides read TGTGCCAGCAGCTTAGCTCGGACTAGCGGTTACAATGAGCAGTTCTTC. Translated, it gives CASSLARTSGYNEQFF.

This clonotype showed up just a few times. The chain links TRBV5-1 to TRBJ2-3; D might be TRBD2 (7 bases). Deletions cut 9 bases from V and 6 bases from J, with 23 bases between. This CDR3 spans 15 amino acids. From germline, CDR1 is SGHRS and CDR2 YFSETQ. The CDR3 coding sequence is TGCGCCACTAGGGCCCGGGCGGGGGCGGCCGATACGCAGTATTTT. Amino acid sequence: CATRARAGAADTQYF.

This clonotype was detected only a few times. This chain connects TRBV20-1 to TRBJ2-5, with D perhaps TRBD2 (6 bases). There are 13 residues in the CDR3. CDR1 is DFQATT, CDR2 SNEGSKA, per germline (reference sequence). V was cut by 5 bases and J by 1 base, with 11 bases left in between. The DNA of the CDR3 is TGCAGTGCTCATAGCGGAACCCAAGAGACCCAGTACTTC. Translating gives CSAHSGTQETQYF.

This clonotype showed up many times. Compared with germline, one end of the junction differs, possibly owing to a read error. The chain employs TRBV5-1 and TRBJ2-7; D possibly corresponds to TRBD1 (5 bases). Germline CDR1 reads SGHRS; CDR2 reads YFSETQ. This CDR3 comprises 14 residues. The CDR3 spells CASSLGQPSYEQYF. In nucleotides, the CDR3 is TGTGCCAGCAGCTTGGGGCAGCCCTCCTACGAGCAGTACTTC.

This CDR3 reads CASSLKGTGHEQYF. CDR3 bases: TGTGCCAGCAGCTTAAAAGGGACAGGCCACGAGCAGTACTTC. The rearrangement links TRBV7-3 to TRBJ2-7, with 8 bases identical to TRBD1. CDR3 length equals 14 residues. Germline V gene lookup returns CDR1 SGHTA and CDR2 FQGTGA. The V and J ends lost 1 base and 5 bases, in that order; junction bases with no gene match: 4.

The CDR3 nucleotides are TGCAGCGCAAATTCGGGGTTTCTCTCGGGCGAGCAGTACTTC. This codes for CSANSGFLSGEQYF. The chain couples TRBV29-1 to TRBJ2-7; D perhaps matches TRBD2 (5 bases). CDR3 length equals 14 residues. V was clipped by 7 bases and J by 6 bases, with 22 bases between them. CDR1 SQVTM and CDR2 ANQGSEA come from the germline V gene.

This clonotype came up a few times. The chain uses TRBV12-3 or TRBV12-4 and TRBJ2-7; TRBD2 matches 9 bases. Trimming took 5 bases from V and 6 from J; bases not matched to a gene: 8. This CDR3 comprises 14 residues. CDR3 sequence: CASSPSGIGSEQYF. DNA of the CDR3: TGTGCCAGCAGTCCTAGCGGGATCGGAAGCGAGCAGTACTTC.

The chain is built from TRBV5-4 and TRBJ1-1, with unresolved D. The CDR3 is 14 residues long. Germline lookup yields CDR1 SGHNT and CDR2 YYREEE (reference sequence). With 4 bases removed from V and 5 bases from J, the gap between germline ends came to 15 bases. The DNA of the CDR3 is TGTGCCAGCAGCCAAGGGCAGGCGGGGACTGAAGCTTTCTTT. Encoded protein: CASSQGQAGTEAFF.

This sequence joins TRBV3-1 and TRBJ1-6; 7 bases fit TRBD1. The CDR3 has 15 residues. Germline CDR1 is LGHDT and CDR2 is YNNKEL (reference sequence). After removal of 4 bases from V and 7 bases from J, the junction contained 7 bases not matched to a gene. CDR3 protein: CASSPWTGENSPLHF. CDR3 coding DNA: TGTGCCAGCAGCCCGTGGACAGGAGAGAATTCACCCCTCCACTTT. The full variable domain, completed using reference TRBV3-1 and TRBJ1-6, is DTAVSQTPKYLVTQMGNDKSIKCEQNLGHDTMYWYKQDSKKFLKIMFSYNNKELIINETVPNRFSPKSPDKAHLNLHINSLELGDSAVYFCASSPWTGENSPLHFGNGTRLTVT.

J is TRBJ2-1 and V is TRBV20-1; D gene ambiguous. V was trimmed by 2 bases and J by 5 bases, leaving 10 bases between them. This CDR3 spans 13 amino acids. The germline gives CDR1 DFQATT, CDR2 SNEGSKA (reference sequence). CDR3 in amino acids: CSARSFSHNEQFF. CDR3 nucleotides: TGCAGTGCTAGATCGTTCTCGCACAATGAGCAGTTCTTC.

This clonotype was seen more than once but under ten times. CDR3: CASSAISGDGTDTQYF. The CDR3 nucleotides are TGTGCCAGCAGCGCCATATCGGGGGATGGTACAGATACGCAGTATTTT. V and J are TRBV7-9 and TRBJ2-3, with a tentative D call TRBD2 (6 bases). Trimming cost V 5 bases and J 3 bases, with 18 bases left between them. The length of the CDR3 is 16 residues. Germline CDR1 reads SEHNR; CDR2 reads FQNEAQ (reference sequence). The variable domain in full, with the rest retrieved from reference TRBV7-9 and TRBJ2-3, is DTGVSQNPRHKITKRGQNVTFRCDPISEHNRLYWYRQTLGQGPEFLTYFQNEAQLEKSRLLSDRFSAERPKGSFSTLEIQRTEQGDSAMYLCASSAISGDGTDTQYFGPGTRLTVL.

In this sample, this clonotype turned up a few times. V gene TRBV7-9 combines with J gene TRBJ2-7; possibly TRBD1 or TRBD2 for D (5 bases each). Germline V gives CDR1 SEHNR, CDR2 FQNEAQ (reference sequence). The CDR3 consists of 13 residues. V lost 1 base, J lost 6 bases, and 10 bases lay in between. DNA of the CDR3: TGTGCCAGCAGCTTAGGGGGGTACTCCGAGCAGTACTTC. Amino acid sequence: CASSLGGYSEQYF.

There are a few counts of this clonotype. V usage is TRBV27 and J usage is TRBJ2-1; TRBD2 matches 9 bases. In germline, CDR1 is MNHEY, CDR2 SMNVEV (reference sequence). V shed 5 bases, J shed 2 bases, and the junction held 4 bases outside the gene matches. The CDR3 extends over 15 amino acids. The DNA of the CDR3 is TGTGCCAGCAGTCCTGGGACTAGCCCCTACAATGAGCAGTTCTTC. Translated, it gives CASSPGTSPYNEQFF.

This clonotype was observed many times. This chain joins TRBV5-1 and TRBJ2-5, with 10 bases fitting TRBD1. Trimming cost V 5 bases and J 5 bases; bases outside gene matches: 3. Germline loops: CDR1 SGHRS, CDR2 YFSETQ. This CDR3 region has 13 residues. CDR3 region: CASSSGQGETQYF. For the CDR3, the DNA is TGCGCCAGCAGTTCGGGACAGGGGGAGACCCAGTACTTC. Together with reference TRBV5-1 and TRBJ2-5, the CDR3 gives the full variable domain: KAGVTQTPRYLIKTRGQQVTLSCSPISGHRSVSWYQQTPGQGLQFLFEYFSETQRNKGNFPGRFSGRQFSNSRSEMNVSTLELGDSALYLCASSSGQGETQYFGPGTRLLVL.

This clonotype was detected ten times or more. The chain uses TRBV5-1 and TRBJ2-3; 8 bases match TRBD2. J was trimmed by 1 base and V by 0 bases; bases with no gene match: 7. The V gene's germline CDR1 is SGHRS and CDR2 YFSETQ. This CDR3 has 17 amino acids. CDR3 sequence reads: CASSLEVLRGGTDTQYF. In DNA form, the CDR3 reads TGCGCCAGCAGCTTGGAGGTCCTGCGGGGGGGCACAGATACGCAGTATTTT.

This clonotype occurred a few times. This chain uses TRBV5-5 with TRBJ2-7; TRBD1 matches 8 bases. The CDR3 has 15 amino acids. In germline, CDR1 is SGHKS, CDR2 YYEKEE (reference sequence). The J segment lost 5 bases and the V segment lost 4 bases, leaving 11 bases of the junction unmatched. Here the CDR3 DNA reads TGTGCCAGCAGCAAGTTCGGACAGGGTCTCAACGAGCAGTACTTC. The encoded protein is CASSKFGQGLNEQYF.